This TCR beta chain was sequenced for a study of cytomegalovirus exposure and HLA in healthy donors. The study's findings and limits: Excluded were some V segments that proved indistinguishable, including TRBV6-2 and TRBV6-3.

A word on this clone: Its antigen is unknown. A junction boundary mismatches the germline segment, possibly from a read error.

In the PCR, 60 Vbeta and 13 Jbeta primers were used. Profiled with immunoSEQ multiplex PCR; TCRdb holds only in-frame clones, not every one. Of roughly 200,000 clones in the sample, about four fifths were seen once. Germline CDR1 reads SEHNR; CDR2 reads FQNEAQ (reference sequence). The CDR3 runs to 16 residues. This TCR was sampled from a woman aged 18-29 years in good health and CMV-seronegative. The sample comprised PBMCs. The chain links TRBV7-9 to TRBJ2-1; 11 positions agree with TRBD2. This CDR3 is CSSSPHGASGRNEQFF. CDR3 nucleotides: TGTTCCAGCAGCCCCCACGGGGCTAGCGGGAGGAATGAGCAGTTCTTC.